These 17 T cell receptor beta chains came from one sample sequenced in a study of PD-L1 blockade in urothelial cancer. Noted time point: peripheral blood 6 weeks after treatment start. The method was immunoSEQ multiplex PCR; TCRdb's version includes in-frame clones alone and lacks a portion of them. The sample yields tens of thousands of clones, approximately 86% seen once. Sequenced material: PBMCs, taken around atezolizumab (anti-PD-L1) treatment. These receptors were taken from a man aged 70 or older with urothelial cancer.

This chain joins TRBV11-3 and TRBJ2-5; possibly TRBD2 for D (6 bases). The CDR3 covers 14 residues. From germline, CDR1 is SGHNT and CDR2 YENEEA. Trimming left V 3 bases short and J 6 bases short, with 14 bases between. The CDR3 sequence is CASSFESGGQTQYF. Here the CDR3 DNA reads TGTGCCAGCAGCTTCGAGAGTGGAGGGCAGACCCAGTACTTC.

This rearrangement joins TRBV4-1 to TRBJ2-7; D gene uncertain. In germline, CDR1 is MGHRA, CDR2 YSYEKL. The CDR3 runs to 13 residues. Between the trimmed V and J ends, which lost 1 base and 2 bases, there was a span of 6 bases. The CDR3 DNA sequence: TGCGCCAGCAGCCAAGTAAGCCCCTACGAGCAGTACTTC. Protein: CASSQVSPYEQYF.

This rearrangement joins TRBV18 to TRBJ1-2; tentative D call: TRBD1 (5 bases). The CDR3 extends over 15 amino acids. Trimming removed 1 base from V and 0 bases from J, with 9 bases in between. Germline V gene sequence: CDR1 KGHSH, CDR2 LQKENI. The CDR3 reads CASSPLQATNYGYTF. The CDR3 DNA sequence: TGTGCCAGCTCACCACTACAGGCGACTAACTATGGCTACACCTTC.

This chain links TRBV19 with TRBJ1-5, with 7 positions matching TRBD1. The CDR3 consists of 13 residues. V shed 7 bases, J shed 5 bases, and the junction held 5 bases outside the gene matches. Germline V gene lookup returns CDR1 LNHDA and CDR2 SQIVND (reference sequence). The CDR3 region is CASTGTAYQPQHF. For the CDR3, the DNA is TGTGCCAGTACCGGGACAGCCTATCAGCCCCAGCATTTT. The entire variable domain, with the rest obtained from reference TRBV19 and TRBJ1-5, is as follows: DGGITQSPKYLFRKEGQNVTLSCEQNLNHDAMYWYRQDPGQGLRLIYYSQIVNDFQKGDIAEGYSVSREKKESFPLTVTSAQKNPTAFYLCASTGTAYQPQHFGDGTRLSIL.

The rearrangement links TRBV4-3 to TRBJ1-5; D is unresolved. The CDR3 is 15 amino acids. Trimming took off 0 bases at V and 1 base at J, with 7 bases between the two ends. Germline V gives CDR1 LGHNA, CDR2 YSLEER. DNA for the CDR3: TGCGCCAGCAGCCAAGATCGAGTAAGCAATCAGCCCCAGCATTTT. Its protein product is CASSQDRVSNQPQHF.

The chain recombines TRBV7-8 with TRBJ1-1; 8 bases align to TRBD1. CDR1 SGHVS and CDR2 FQNEAQ come from the germline V gene. V lost 1 base, J lost 3 bases, and 4 bases stayed unmatched. The CDR3 is made up of 15 amino acids. CDR3 bases: TGTGCCAGCAGCTTAGGGACAGGGTCGTACACTGAAGCTTTCTTT. Translation: CASSLGTGSYTEAFF.

J is TRBJ2-1 and V is TRBV5-5, with a tentative D call TRBD1 (6 bases). This CDR3 spans 17 amino acids. In germline, CDR1 is SGHKS, CDR2 YYEKEE (reference sequence). Trimming removed 4 bases from V and 0 bases from J, with 17 bases in between. CDR3 sequence reads: CASSESRDTGSYNEQFF. CDR3 coding DNA: TGTGCCAGCAGCGAGTCCCGGGACACTGGCTCCTACAATGAGCAGTTCTTC.

The gene calls are TRBV7-2 and TRBJ2-1; 8 nucleotides align to TRBD2. The trim removed 0 bases at V and 4 bases at J, leaving 8 bases unmatched. CDR1 is SGHTA and CDR2 is FQGNSA in the germline V gene. CDR3 length: 17 residues. The CDR3 DNA reads TGTGCCAGCAGCTTAGCGCTGATAGCGGGATCGTACAATGAGCAGTTCTTC. Translation gives CASSLALIAGSYNEQFF. The complete variable domain, with remaining parts taken from reference TRBV7-2 and TRBJ2-1, reads GAGVSQSPSNKVTEKGKDVELRCDPISGHTALYWYRQSLGQGLEFLIYFQGNSAPDKSGLPSDRFSAERTGGSVSTLTIQRTQQEDSAVYLCASSLALIAGSYNEQFFGPGTRLTVL.

This chain uses TRBV5-1 with TRBJ1-2, with D perhaps matching TRBD1 (6 bases). This CDR3 spans 13 amino acids. From germline, CDR1 is SGHRS and CDR2 YFSETQ. Trimming took off 4 bases at V and 3 bases at J, with 10 bases between the two ends. For the CDR3, the DNA is TGCGCCAGCAGCCCGGACAGCTACTATGGCTACACCTTC. Its translation: CASSPDSYYGYTF.

This clone has more than one count but fewer than ten. The CDR3 loop reads CASSVFRGNTGELFF. In nucleotides, the CDR3 is TGTGCCAGCAGTGTGTTCAGGGGGAACACCGGGGAGCTGTTTTTT. The chain is built from TRBV27 and TRBJ2-2; D is possibly TRBD1 (6 bases). This CDR3 has 15 amino acids. CDR1 MNHEY and CDR2 SMNVEV come from the germline V gene (reference sequence). Trimming left V 5 bases short and J 1 base short, with 11 bases between.

V is TRBV7-9 and J is TRBJ1-3, with D perhaps matching TRBD1 (5 bases). This CDR3 is built from 14 residues. Germline lookup yields CDR1 SEHNR and CDR2 FQNEAQ (reference sequence). V was trimmed by 0 bases and J by 2 bases, leaving 5 bases between them. The CDR3 bases are TGTGCCAGCAGCTTAGCACAGGCTGGAAACACCATATATTTT. Encoded protein: CASSLAQAGNTIYF. Based on the CDR3 plus reference TRBV7-9 and TRBJ1-3, the full variable domain is DTGVSQNPRHKITKRGQNVTFRCDPISEHNRLYWYRQTLGQGPEFLTYFQNEAQLEKSRLLSDRFSAERPKGSFSTLEIQRTEQGDSAMYLCASSLAQAGNTIYFGEGSWLTVV.

The table lists this clone with a count of one. This chain links TRBV7-2 with TRBJ2-1; 10 bases line up with TRBD1. The CDR3 extends over 14 amino acids. Germline lookup yields CDR1 SGHTA and CDR2 FQGNSA. Trimming removed 0 bases from V and 8 bases from J; junction bases left unmatched: 1. CDR3 amino acids: CASSLATGGDEQFF. CDR3 DNA sequence: TGTGCCAGCAGCTTAGCGACAGGGGGCGATGAGCAGTTCTTC.

This clone was seen a few times. The rearrangement uses TRBV10-1 and TRBJ2-7; a possible D gene is TRBD2 (5 bases). CDR1 and CDR2 from the germline V gene are WNHNN and SYGVQD (reference sequence). The CDR3 sequence is 14 residues long. The V end was cut by 0 bases, the J end by 4 bases, with 10 bases between. The CDR3 spells CASSESGRVYEQYF. The CDR3 region has the DNA TGCGCCAGCAGTGAGTCGGGGAGAGTTTACGAGCAGTACTTC.

J is TRBJ1-5 and V is TRBV19; 8 bases are shared with TRBD1. There are 15 residues in the CDR3. Germline V gene lookup returns CDR1 LNHDA and CDR2 SQIVND (reference sequence). J was trimmed by 2 bases and V by 8 bases; bases with no gene match: 8. CDR3 coding DNA: TGTGCCAGTCGACGACAGGGGTTGGGCAATCAGCCCCAGCATTTT. Protein: CASRRQGLGNQPQHF.

This sequence joins TRBV5-8 and TRBJ2-5; 7 nucleotides match TRBD1. Germline CDR1 and CDR2: SGHTS and YDEGEE. The CDR3 is 15 amino acids. With 4 bases clipped from V and 2 bases from J, the junction kept 8 bases outside the gene matches. The CDR3 nucleotides are TGTGCCAGCAGCCCGGACAGGAACCGGCAAGAGACCCAGTACTTC. Protein sequence: CASSPDRNRQETQYF.

The sample holds a few counts of this clone. The chain employs TRBV2 and TRBJ2-3, with TRBD2 as a possible D gene (5 bases). Germline lookup yields CDR1 SNHLY and CDR2 FYNNEI. CDR3 length: 15 residues. V lost 7 bases, J lost 6 bases, and 20 bases lay in between. The CDR3 sequence is CASTAGGWGSDTQYF. As DNA, the CDR3 is TGTGCCAGCACCGCGGGCGGGTGGGGTTCTGATACGCAGTATTTT.

The CDR3 loop reads CASSQDVADTQYF. CDR3 DNA: TGTGCCAGCAGCCAAGATGTAGCGGATACGCAGTATTTT. The rearrangement joins TRBV4-2 to TRBJ2-3, with D possibly TRBD2 on 5 matching bases. The CDR3 sequence is 13 residues long. Trimming left V 0 bases short and J 6 bases short, with 7 bases between. Germline loops: CDR1 LGHNA, CDR2 YNFKEQ.